A single sample is the source of the 25 T cell receptor beta chains below, sequenced in a study. Adaptor-ligated barcode primers were used to amplify TRBV12-4/TRBJ1-2 clonotypes. TCRdb reprocessed the multiplex PCR reads with MiXCR, giving one entry per CDR3 protein. Here the sample spans some 1,300 distinct CDR3 sequences, approximately 19% being singletons. The specimen was naive CD4+ T cells sorted from blood. Subset here: naive CD4+ T cells, CD4+CD45RA+CD25-. Every receptor here comes from a female donor with breast cancer.

This clonotype is labeled medium-sized. The chain joins TRBV12-3 or TRBV12-4 to TRBJ1-2; the D gene is possibly TRBD1 (5 bases). This CDR3 comprises 12 residues. The V and J ends lost 8 bases and 4 bases respectively, with 11 bases between them. The CDR3 DNA is TGTGCCAGCGGCGAGAGGGGCTATGGCTACACCTTC. Encoded protein: CASGERGYGYTF.

The count of this clonotype is one. A much bigger clone sits one base away, suggesting this may be a read error. The genes are TRBV12-3 or TRBV12-4 and TRBJ1-2; D unclear. The CDR3 runs to 15 residues. Trimming removed 5 bases at V and 4 bases at J, with 17 bases between. The CDR3 region is CASSQYSTAVYGYTF. The CDR3 nucleotides read TGTGCCAGCAGTCAATATAGTACGGCTGTCTATGGCTACACCTTC.

This clonotype is medium-sized by share. V is TRBV12-3 or TRBV12-4 and J is TRBJ1-2, with 7 nucleotides matching TRBD1. V dropped 6 bases and J dropped 2; count of bases not matched to a gene: 3. This CDR3 comprises 13 residues. The CDR3 protein is CASSSTGNYGYTF. The CDR3 nucleotides read TGTGCCAGCAGCTCGACAGGGAACTATGGCTACACCTTC.

By frequency in the sample, this clonotype is medium-sized. The gene calls are TRBV12-3 or TRBV12-4 and TRBJ1-2; 8 positions match TRBD1. Trimming cost V 3 bases and J 8 bases; bases outside gene matches: 5. The CDR3 covers 13 residues. The CDR3 sequence is CASSFPGQGGYTF. CDR3 DNA: TGTGCCAGCAGTTTTCCCGGACAGGGAGGCTACACCTTC.

This clonotype is categorized as hyperexpanded. The chain has TRBV12-3 or TRBV12-4 and TRBJ1-2; unclear D gene. The CDR3 extends over 12 amino acids. V was clipped by 5 bases and J by 0 bases, with 4 bases between them. CDR3 amino acids: CASSQANYGYTF. The DNA of the CDR3 is TGTGCCAGCAGTCAAGCTAACTATGGCTACACCTTC.

In its sample, this clonotype ranks as medium-sized (0.01 to 0.1%). The chain recombines TRBV12-3 or TRBV12-4 with TRBJ1-2, with D uncertain. Trimming removed 2 bases from V and 7 bases from J, with 8 bases in between. The CDR3 loop spans 12 amino acids. The CDR3 reads CASSLRNLGYTF. The CDR3 nucleotides are TGTGCCAGCAGTTTAAGGAACCTTGGCTACACCTTC.

This clonotype is medium-sized within its sample. This sequence joins TRBV12-3 or TRBV12-4 and TRBJ1-2; 10 bases are a match to TRBD1. V was pared by 4 bases and J by 2 bases, with 7 bases of the junction left unmatched. This CDR3 contains 16 residues. DNA for the CDR3: TGTGCCAGCAGTTCCAGGGACAGGGGCGTCAACTATGGCTACACCTTC. As protein: CASSSRDRGVNYGYTF.

This clonotype ranks as medium-sized. J is TRBJ1-2 and V is TRBV12-3 or TRBV12-4, with TRBD1 as a possible D gene (6 bases). With 6 bases removed from V and 4 bases from J, the gap between germline ends came to 12 bases. This CDR3 is 13 amino acids long. CDR3 region: CASSLTGGYGYTF. CDR3 nucleotide sequence: TGTGCCAGCAGCCTGACAGGCGGCTATGGCTACACCTTC.

This clonotype counts as medium-sized. The gene calls are TRBV12-3 or TRBV12-4 and TRBJ1-2; no clear D gene. Trimming stripped 2 bases from V and 0 bases from J, with 7 bases between. The CDR3 is made up of 14 amino acids. CDR3 amino acids: CASSLLGANYGYTF. The CDR3 region has the DNA TGTGCCAGCAGTTTATTGGGAGCTAACTATGGCTACACCTTC.

This rearrangement joins TRBV12-3 or TRBV12-4 to TRBJ1-2; 7 bases agree with TRBD1. Losses at the gene ends were 5 bases for V and 4 bases for J; bases not matched to a gene: 7. CDR3 size: 14 residues. The CDR3 loop reads CASSRQGRSYGYTF. The CDR3 DNA reads as TGTGCCAGCAGTAGACAGGGCCGGTCCTATGGCTACACCTTC.

This clonotype is medium-sized in the sample. The chain carries TRBV12-3 or TRBV12-4 and TRBJ1-2, with unresolved D. This CDR3 comprises 13 residues. The V end lost 5 bases, the J end lost 1 base, and 8 bases lay between the germline ends. The CDR3 spells CASSLTSNYGYTF. As DNA, the CDR3 is TGTGCCAGCAGTCTTACAAGTAACTATGGCTACACCTTC.

This clonotype is judged large. The genes are TRBV12-3 or TRBV12-4 and TRBJ1-2; D not resolved. This CDR3 region has 12 residues. V shed 6 bases and J shed 7 bases, with 12 bases lying between them. The CDR3 DNA sequence: TGTGCCAGCAGGCGAACAGCGAGTGGCTACACCTTC. The encoded protein is CASRRTASGYTF.

The J gene is TRBJ1-2, the V gene TRBV12-3 or TRBV12-4; D is unresolved. Deletions cut 1 base from V and 3 bases from J, with 18 bases between. The CDR3 length is 17 residues. Here the CDR3 DNA reads TGTGCCAGCAGTTTAGACGGGAGGGAGGACGGATACTATGGCTACACCTTC. Translating gives CASSLDGREDGYYGYTF.

This clonotype was counted a few times. V usage is TRBV12-3 or TRBV12-4 and J usage is TRBJ1-2; perhaps TRBD1 as D (6 bases). This CDR3 has 12 amino acids. Trimming removed 4 bases at V and 8 bases at J, with 11 bases between. CDR3 DNA sequence: TGTGCCAGCAGTTCGACAGGACTAGGCTACACCTTC. It specifies CASSSTGLGYTF.

This clonotype is medium-sized (0.01 to 0.1%). The chain links TRBV12-3 or TRBV12-4 to TRBJ1-2, with D uncertain. The germline V and J ends were trimmed by 2 bases and 1 base, with 5 bases remaining between them. The CDR3 has 13 amino acids. CDR3 loop: CASSLPGNYGYTF. The CDR3 coding sequence is TGTGCCAGCAGTTTACCCGGTAACTATGGCTACACCTTC.

Sample share makes this clonotype medium-sized. This chain uses TRBV12-3 or TRBV12-4 with TRBJ1-2; possible D gene TRBD1, 5 bases. The CDR3 is 15 amino acids. Deletions cut 4 bases from V and 6 bases from J, with 18 bases between. The CDR3 spells CASSSGSSGPHGYTF. In DNA form, the CDR3 reads TGTGCCAGCAGTTCAGGGTCCTCGGGCCCTCATGGCTACACCTTC.

This clonotype is labeled as medium-sized. The chain carries TRBV12-3 or TRBV12-4 and TRBJ1-2; D gene ambiguous. The V end was cut by 4 bases, the J end by 2 bases, with 11 bases between. There are 14 residues in the CDR3. The CDR3 sequence: CASSSRTVNYGYTF. CDR3 DNA: TGTGCCAGCAGTTCCCGGACTGTGAACTATGGCTACACCTTC.

The V gene is TRBV12-3 or TRBV12-4, the J gene TRBJ1-2; 8 bases match TRBD1. CDR3 size: 13 residues. J gave up 7 bases and V 3 bases, and 4 bases lay outside the gene matches. For the CDR3, the DNA is TGTGCCAGCAGTTTGGGACAGGTCTTTGGCTACACCTTC. This encodes CASSLGQVFGYTF.

This clonotype was counted a single time. Because the CDR3 is missing its conserved closing phenylalanine or tryptophan, this is likely a read error. The DNA is left out, because the CDR3 cannot be placed on it with certainty; the CDR3 is given as TCRdb lists it. The genes are TRBV12-3 or TRBV12-4 and TRBJ1-2. Inclusive of both ends, the CDR3 amounts to 14 amino acids. CDR3 loop: CASSHGRRFNYGYT.

This clonotype is medium-sized within its sample. V gene TRBV12-3 or TRBV12-4 combines with J gene TRBJ1-2; no definite D call. V was pared by 5 bases and J by 5 bases, with 12 bases between. The CDR3 is 13 amino acids. The CDR3 region has the DNA TGTGCCAGCAGTCCAACGGGTGGGTATGGCTACACCTTC. Its translation: CASSPTGGYGYTF.

This clonotype was seen a few times. This chain joins TRBV12-3 or TRBV12-4 and TRBJ1-2, with 7 bases matching TRBD1. V trimming: 5 bases; J trimming: 4 bases; junction bases outside the gene matches: 10. This CDR3 spans 15 amino acids. This chain's CDR3 is CASSRTGGSGYGYTF. The CDR3 DNA is TGTGCCAGCAGTCGGACAGGAGGCTCTGGCTATGGCTACACCTTC.

The J gene is TRBJ1-2, the V gene TRBV12-3 or TRBV12-4; 9 nucleotides align to TRBD1. V lost 7 bases to trimming and J lost 5 bases; unmatched junction nucleotides: 8. The CDR3 runs to 14 residues. In nucleotides, the CDR3 is TGTGCCAGCACCCGGACAGGGGACGCGTATGGCTACACCTTC. It codes for CASTRTGDAYGYTF.

By share of the sample, this clonotype is large. This chain links TRBV12-3 or TRBV12-4 with TRBJ1-2, with TRBD1 as a possible D gene (6 bases). Trimming took off 5 bases at V and 1 base at J, with 8 bases between the two ends. This CDR3 region has 13 residues. The CDR3 nucleotides read TGTGCCAGCAGTCAGGACAGTAACTATGGCTACACCTTC. Encoded protein: CASSQDSNYGYTF.

V and J are TRBV12-3 or TRBV12-4 and TRBJ1-2, with TRBD1 identical over 8 bases. The CDR3 contains 14 residues. Trimming took 4 bases from V and 7 from J; bases not matched to a gene: 8. The CDR3 region is CASSSWTGKGGYTF. The CDR3 DNA sequence: TGTGCCAGCAGTTCCTGGACAGGGAAGGGTGGCTACACCTTC.

The chain is built from TRBV12-3 or TRBV12-4 and TRBJ1-2, with D possibly matching TRBD1 (5 bases). The germline V and J ends were trimmed by 5 bases and 4 bases, with 14 bases remaining between them. The CDR3 covers 14 residues. The DNA for the CDR3 is TGTGCCAGCAGTGCCGGGACCTCGGGCTATGGCTACACCTTC. It encodes CASSAGTSGYGYTF.